This is a list of T cell receptor beta chains from one sample in a study of cytomegalovirus exposure and HLA in healthy donors. Measured with immunoSEQ multiplex PCR; TCRdb has only the in-frame clones, and not every one. The sample has about 130,000 clones, approximately 85% seen once. The material sequenced was PBMCs. Receptor source: a boy aged 5-17 years in good health and CMV-seronegative. Each CDR3 is given with its conserved first and last residue. A D gene is named only where the DNA matches it firmly. Only part of the rows carry a size: once, few, many, or a class if the clone is expanded.

d_call | j_call | v_call | clone_size | cdr3_nt | cdr3_aa
. | TRBJ1-3 | TRBV7-9 | . | TGTGCCAGCAGGCCACTAGGAAACACCATATATTTT | CASRPLGNTIYF
TRBD2 | TRBJ2-2 | TRBV4-2 | . | TGTGCCAGCAGCCCCCTTTTGGCGCGCGGGAGGTACACCGGGGAGCTGTTTTTT | CASSPLLARGRYTGELFF
TRBD2 | TRBJ2-7 | TRBV7-9 | . | TGTGCCAGCAGCTTGGGACTAGTGCCCGCGGACGAGCAGTACTTC | CASSLGLVPADEQYF
. | TRBJ2-5 | TRBV6-1 | few | TGTGCCAGCAGTAGAGCGAATCCAGAGACCCAGTACTTC | CASSRANPETQYF
TRBD1 | TRBJ2-7 | TRBV5-6 | . | TGTGCCAGCAGCTTTTTGGTCCCGGGACAGGGCTACGAGCAGTACTTC | CASSFLVPGQGYEQYF
TRBD2 | TRBJ2-1 | TRBV7-3 | . | TGTGCCAGCAGCAGTATGTCTAGCGGGAGGGCCCATGAGCAGTTCTTC | CASSSMSSGRAHEQFF
TRBD1 | TRBJ1-2 | TRBV6-4 | . | TGTGCCAGCAGAGAACAGACAGGGGTTGGCGGCTACACCTTC | CASREQTGVGGYTF
. | TRBJ2-7 | TRBV30 | . | TGTGCCTGGAGTTTAGCGAGAGGATTGGCTGCGCAGTACTTC | CAWSLARGLAAQYF
TRBD1 | TRBJ1-4 | TRBV25-1 | . | TGTGCCAGCACCCGGGACAGGGGGAGTGAAAAACTGTTTTTT | CASTRDRGSEKLFF
TRBD1 | TRBJ2-5 | TRBV7-2 | . | TGTGCCAGCAGCCTGGACAGGGGGCGGCAAGAGACCCAGTACTTC | CASSLDRGRQETQYF
TRBD2 | TRBJ2-2 | TRBV11-2 | . | TGTGCCAGCAGCCTAGGGACTAGCGTAGGATCCGGGGAGCTGTTTTTT | CASSLGTSVGSGELFF
. | TRBJ2-1 | TRBV15 | . | TGTGCCACCAGCAGAGTCCTTGAGGATCAGCAGTTCTTC | CATSRVLEDQQFF
. | TRBJ1-2 | TRBV7-3 | . | TGTGCCAGCAGCTTAAGGGGTCAGGGAGGTGGCTACACCTTC | CASSLRGQGGGYTF
. | TRBJ2-5 | TRBV5-4 | . | TGTGCCAGCAGCTTGACGGGGAGACAAGAGACCCAGTACTTC | CASSLTGRQETQYF
. | TRBJ1-6 | TRBV7-9 | . | TGTTCCAGCAGCTCGGGACTCGTAAATTCACCCCTCCACTTT | CSSSSGLVNSPLHF
TRBD1 | TRBJ2-7 | TRBV5-1 | . | TGCGCCAGCAGCTTGGGACAGGGAAGCAGCTACGAGCAGTACTTC | CASSLGQGSSYEQYF
. | TRBJ1-1 | TRBV7-9 | . | TGTGCCAGCAGCGGCACGGGAGGCACTGAAGCTTTCTTT | CASSGTGGTEAFF
. | TRBJ1-1 | TRBV29-1 | few | TGCAGCGTTGAAGATGGTCGATCGGTGAACACTGAAGCTTTCTTT | CSVEDGRSVNTEAFF
TRBD1 | TRBJ2-1 | TRBV5-3 | . | TGTGCCAGAAGCTTTACGACAGGGGAGGATGAGCAGTTCTTC | CARSFTTGEDEQFF
TRBD1 | TRBJ2-7 | TRBV14 | . | TGTGCCAGCAGCCGGACAGGACCCTACGAGCAGTACTTC | CASSRTGPYEQYF
. | TRBJ2-2 | TRBV29-1 | . | TGCAGCGCCCTAGTGTCGGGCACCGGGGAGCTGTTTTTT | CSALVSGTGELFF
TRBD2 | TRBJ2-1 | TRBV2 | . | TGTGCCAGCGGTTGGGGACTAGCGGGAGCAGTTGAGCAGTTCTTC | CASGWGLAGAVEQFF
TRBD1 | TRBJ1-2 | TRBV19 | . | TGTGCCACCCGGGACAGGGGATTTTCTAATGGCTACACCTTC | CATRDRGFSNGYTF
TRBD1 | TRBJ2-5 | TRBV13 | . | TGTGCCAGCAGCTCCCCGGGACAGGGGGATCAAGAGACCCAGTACTTC | CASSSPGQGDQETQYF
. | TRBJ2-3 | TRBV27 | . | TGTGCCAGCAGTTTATTCCCAGGGAACACAGATACGCAGTATTTT | CASSLFPGNTDTQYF
TRBD2 | TRBJ2-3 | TRBV7-9 | . | TGTGCCAGCAGCCAAACCCAGCGGGAGGGCCGGAATACGCAGTATTTT | CASSQTQREGRNTQYF
. | TRBJ2-7 | TRBV6-1 | few | TGTGCCAGCAGCCTCTTACAGAGCTCCTACGAGCAGTACTTC | CASSLLQSSYEQYF
. | TRBJ1-1 | TRBV5-6 | . | TGTGCCAGCAGCTCATTCGGGGGGTCGAACACTGAAGCTTTCTTT | CASSSFGGSNTEAFF
. | TRBJ1-3 | TRBV5-1 | . | TGCGCCAGCAGCATCCCATCTGGAAACACCATATATTTT | CASSIPSGNTIYF
. | TRBJ2-2 | TRBV29-1 | . | TGCAGCGCCGGCTCGCAGACTACCGGGGAGCTGTTTTTT | CSAGSQTTGELFF